A single sample gave rise to the 11 T cell receptor beta chains below, sequenced in a study of blood T cell repertoires in COVID-19 (dated by TCRdb to the early 2020s). Libraries were prepared through the immunoSEQ multiplex PCR assay. The table was pulled from immuneACCESS by TCRdb, which kept in-frame rearrangements only. Such tables lose some clones; where checked, under half of the loss comes from unresolved V genes, and the rest has no known cause. In all, the sample holds under 150,000 clones, and 88% of those were seen once. Clones ranked in the top ten supply roughly 2% of the sample. The specimen was peripheral blood. The receptors originated from a human donor in a cohort sampled during active COVID-19.

This chain joins TRBV7-3 and TRBJ1-3; 11 nucleotides agree with TRBD1. V was clipped by 5 bases and J by 4 bases; unmatched bases: 4. The CDR3 loop spans 15 amino acids. Germline V gene lookup returns CDR1 SGHTA and CDR2 FQGTGA. Written as DNA, the CDR3 is TGTGCCAGCAGCCCCGGGACAGGGGGAGGAAACACCATATATTTT. Its protein is CASSPGTGGGNTIYF.

With respect to this clone: Germline is not matched at one junction end, which may reflect a read error. This chain joins TRBV7-7 and TRBJ2-1; 10 positions match TRBD2. Germline lookup yields CDR1 SSHAT and CDR2 FNYEAQ (reference sequence). This CDR3 region has 15 residues. The CDR3 protein is CASSLASGGHNEQFF. The DNA of the CDR3 is TGTGCTAGCAGCTTAGCTAGCGGGGGCCACAATGAGCAGTTCTTC. Full variable domain (rest looked up from reference TRBV7-7 and TRBJ2-1): GAGVSQSPRYKVTKRGQDVTLRCDPISSHATLYWYQQALGQGPEFLTYFNYEAQPDKSGLPSDRFSAERPEGSISTLTIQRTEQRDSAMYRCASSLASGGHNEQFFGPGTRLTVL.

J is TRBJ1-3 and V is TRBV6-5; possible D gene TRBD1, 5 bases. The CDR3 spans 14 residues. CDR1 MNHEY and CDR2 SVGAGI come from the germline V gene. V shed 7 bases and J shed 2 bases, with 12 bases lying between them. The CDR3 region is CASILGGAGNTIYF. In DNA form, the CDR3 reads TGTGCCAGCATCCTGGGGGGTGCTGGAAACACCATATATTTT.

V usage is TRBV6-5 and J usage is TRBJ2-3; TRBD1 agrees at 7 bases. Germline V gives CDR1 MNHEY, CDR2 SVGAGI. The V and J ends lost 4 bases and 4 bases, in that order; junction bases with no gene match: 11. The length of the CDR3 is 16 residues. Written as DNA, the CDR3 is TGTGCCAGCAGTTCTAGAGGACAGGTCAGGGCAGATACGCAGTATTTT. It encodes CASSSRGQVRADTQYF.

This clone has only one observation. The chain couples TRBV5-1 to TRBJ2-5; 7 nucleotides match TRBD1. The ends lost 3 bases at V and 2 bases at J; junction bases unmatched: 7. Germline V lookup: CDR1 SGHRS, CDR2 YFSETQ. This CDR3 has 15 amino acids. CDR3 in DNA: TGCGCCAGCAGCTCTATGGGACAGACTCAAGAGACCCAGTACTTC. This encodes CASSSMGQTQETQYF.

The chain carries TRBV6-6 and TRBJ2-3, with 11 bases lining up with TRBD2. In germline, CDR1 is MNHNY, CDR2 SVGAGI (reference sequence). V dropped 5 bases and J dropped 0; count of bases not matched to a gene: 13. The CDR3 consists of 19 residues. The CDR3 sequence: CASSRRASGGTSSTDTQYF. The DNA of the CDR3 is TGTGCCAGCAGTCGTCGGGCTAGCGGGGGGACCAGCAGCACAGATACGCAGTATTTT.

This clone was counted a single time. This chain links TRBV4-3 with TRBJ2-3, with D uncertain. Germline V lookup: CDR1 LGHNA, CDR2 YSLEER. Trimming cost V 0 bases and J 3 bases, with 10 bases left between them. This CDR3 has 15 amino acids. CDR3 loop: CASSQESVGTDTQYF. The CDR3 DNA reads as TGCGCCAGCAGCCAAGAGTCGGTCGGTACAGATACGCAGTATTTT.

V is TRBV21-1 and J is TRBJ2-7; TRBD2 was called by the table and not checked on the DNA. TRBV21-1 is marked as a pseudogene. This CDR3 spans 15 amino acids. CDR3 loop: CASSKSSGGSYEQYF. In nucleotides, the CDR3 is TGTGCCAGCAGCAAAAGTTCGGGGGGGAGCTACGAGCAGTACTTC.

The chain links TRBV9 to TRBJ2-7, with 11 positions matching TRBD2. V lost 2 bases, J lost 5 bases, and 9 bases stayed unmatched. Germline V gene lookup returns CDR1 SGDLS and CDR2 YYNGEE. This CDR3 comprises 16 residues. CDR3 DNA sequence: TGTGCCAGCAGCGTGAACCTAGTAGCGGGGGGGAACGAGCAGTACTTC. Amino acids: CASSVNLVAGGNEQYF.

This clone was recorded once. J is TRBJ2-2 and V is TRBV7-2; 8 positions match TRBD2. The CDR3 totals 20 residues. CDR1 is SGHTA, CDR2 FQGNSA, per germline. After removal of 0 bases from V and 3 bases from J, the junction contained 15 bases not matched to a gene. This chain's CDR3 is CASSLASAGGAVFDTGELFF. The CDR3 region has the DNA TGTGCCAGCAGCTTAGCTTCGGCGGGAGGTGCGGTTTTTGACACCGGGGAGCTGTTTTTT.

The chain has TRBV6-5 and TRBJ1-2; TRBD1 agrees at 7 bases. Trimming cost V 0 bases and J 5 bases; bases outside gene matches: 6. The CDR3 contains 15 residues. Germline V gives CDR1 MNHEY, CDR2 SVGAGI. CDR3 nucleotide sequence: TGTGCCAGCAGTTACTCTCCCAGGGGGAGTTATGGCTACACCTTC. Its translation: CASSYSPRGSYGYTF.